This T cell receptor (beta chain) was observed in a study of regulatory T cells in long-lasting Graves disease. Study-wide points: When disease was persistent, TRBV28, TRBJ1-2 and TRBJ2-5 were the favored segments.

The CDR3 spans 18 residues. J lost 3 bases, V lost 5 bases, and 18 bases had no gene match. Germline CDR1 reads KGHSH; CDR2 reads LQKENI. HTBI primers from iRepertoire and Arm-PCR of CDR3 regions yielded the TCR beta libraries. MiXCR was run by TCRdb on the multiplex PCR reads, yielding one entry per CDR3 protein. This repertoire shows 620,000 or so distinct CDR3 sequences, 15% to 20% found once; its top ten account for 15% to 20%. A few counts support this clonotype. What it recognizes is unknown. Noted time point: newly diagnosed GD, antithyroid drugs for less than 3 months. Construction of the TCR library relied on RNA isolated from PBMCs. A peripheral blood sample, roughly 8.5 milliliters in volume, was drawn into EDTA tubes. The same sample was also used in a study of T cells in Graves' hyperthyroidism and ophthalmopathy. Per that paper: Ophthalmopathy was distinguished from stable hyperthyroidism by 13 V-J signatures.

This receptor was obtained from a woman aged 25 to 39 with Graves disease. Sequencing used peripheral blood mononuclear cells (PBMCs), obtained at new diagnosis, from a patient treated with antithyroid drugs. The genes are TRBV18 and TRBJ1-1; TRBD1 agrees at 7 bases. In DNA, the CDR3 is TGTGCCAGCTCAACTACAACCGGAAACAGGGGCAAGGACACTGAAGCTTTCTTT. The encoded protein is CASSTTTGNRGKDTEAFF.